The 25 T cell receptor beta chains below were found in one sample sequenced in a study of T cell changes during pregnancy in multiple sclerosis. Measured with immunoSEQ multiplex PCR; TCRdb has only the in-frame clones, and not every one. The data show more than 80,000 clones, with around 92% seen just once and less than 2% held by the top ten. The input for sequencing was peripheral blood, taken after pregnancy. Every receptor here comes from a female donor with multiple sclerosis, enrolled in a pregnancy study.

The chain uses TRBV6-1 and TRBJ2-7; maybe TRBD1 (6 bases). This CDR3 has 13 amino acids. V was shortened by 5 bases and J by 2 bases, with 10 bases between the two germline ends. The germline gives CDR1 MNHNS, CDR2 SASEGT. CDR3 in DNA: TGTGCCAGCAGTAGGCAGGGGACCTACGAGCAGTACTTC. Translated: CASSRQGTYEQYF.

The chain is built from TRBV7-6 and TRBJ2-7; 7 bases agree with TRBD1. The germline gives CDR1 SGHVS, CDR2 FNYEAQ. The CDR3 extends over 15 amino acids. The trim removed 3 bases at V and 3 bases at J, leaving 8 bases unmatched. The CDR3 DNA reads TGTGCCAGCAGCTTCTCACCGGGACAGAGCTACGAGCAGTACTTC. This encodes CASSFSPGQSYEQYF.

V and J are TRBV19 and TRBJ2-7; tentatively, D is TRBD2 (5 bases). Germline V gives CDR1 LNHDA, CDR2 SQIVND (reference sequence). The V gene lost 6 bases and the J gene lost 6 bases, with 27 bases spanning the gap. The CDR3 runs to 17 residues. The CDR3: CASSSWSGIPAEAEQYF. DNA for the CDR3: TGTGCCAGTAGCAGTTGGTCGGGTATTCCAGCGGAGGCCGAGCAGTACTTC.

The chain is built from TRBV5-1 and TRBJ2-3; unclear D gene. Between the trimmed V and J ends, which lost 0 bases and 5 bases, there was a span of 7 bases. The CDR3 is 13 amino acids. Germline CDR1 SGHRS, CDR2 YFSETQ. This CDR3 is CASSLGSQDTQYF. The CDR3 DNA reads TGCGCCAGCAGCTTGGGATCACAAGATACGCAGTATTTT.

The chain employs TRBV5-4 and TRBJ2-1; the D gene is possibly TRBD2 (5 bases). The CDR3 has 14 residues. V dropped 0 bases and J dropped 9 bases, with 13 bases sitting between them. CDR1 and CDR2 from the germline V gene are SGHNT and YYREEE (reference sequence). Here the CDR3 reads CASSLGGPVGEQFF. CDR3 DNA sequence: TGTGCCAGCAGCTTGGGAGGGCCTGTTGGTGAGCAGTTCTTC.

The chain recombines TRBV4-1 with TRBJ2-2; no reliable D call. The CDR3 is 15 amino acids. CDR1 and CDR2 (germline): MGHRA, YSYEKL. The V end lost 0 bases, the J end lost 6 bases, and 11 bases lay between the germline ends. CDR3 protein: CASSQDGGIAGELFF. The CDR3 bases are TGCGCCAGCAGCCAAGATGGCGGTATCGCCGGGGAGCTGTTTTTT.

There are a few counts of this clone. This chain joins TRBV19 and TRBJ1-5; 9 bases fit TRBD1. This CDR3 has 14 amino acids. After removal of 7 bases from V and 1 base from J, the junction contained 2 bases not matched to a gene. Germline V lookup: CDR1 LNHDA, CDR2 SQIVND (reference sequence). CDR3 sequence (DNA): TGTGCCAGTACGGACAGGGGAAGCAATCAGCCCCAGCATTTT. Amino acid sequence: CASTDRGSNQPQHF.

The gene calls are TRBV29-1 and TRBJ1-4; the match to TRBD1 covers 7 bases. CDR1 SQVTM and CDR2 ANQGSEA come from the germline V gene. This CDR3 contains 13 residues. The J segment lost 2 bases and the V segment lost 7 bases, leaving 4 bases of the junction unmatched. The CDR3 region has the DNA TGCAGCGCTAAGGGGGCGACTAATGAAAAACTGTTTTTT. Protein product: CSAKGATNEKLFF.

This chain uses TRBV6-4 with TRBJ1-1; D might be TRBD1 (5 bases). Germline values: CDR1 MRHNA, CDR2 SNTAGT. Trimming stripped 5 bases from V and 1 base from J, with 11 bases between. The CDR3 has 14 amino acids. This chain's CDR3 is CASSRDSRNTEAFF. The CDR3 DNA reads as TGTGCCAGCAGTCGGGACTCGAGGAACACTGAAGCTTTCTTT.

This clone was seen only once. The J gene is TRBJ1-1, the V gene TRBV5-1, with TRBD1 matching over 7 bases. Germline loops: CDR1 SGHRS, CDR2 YFSETQ. With 5 bases clipped from V and 2 bases from J, the junction kept 9 bases outside the gene matches. The CDR3 covers 15 residues. CDR3 nucleotides: TGCGCCAGCAGAAGTTTAGACAGGGCAAACACTGAAGCTTTCTTT. It codes for CASRSLDRANTEAFF.

This chain uses TRBV6-1 with TRBJ2-2, with D possibly being TRBD2 (6 bases). CDR1 is MNHNS, CDR2 SASEGT, per germline. Trimming cost V 2 bases and J 3 bases, with 13 bases left between them. The CDR3 has 16 amino acids. The CDR3 DNA follows: TGTGCCAGCAGTGAAAGGGGACGGGGGTACACCGGGGAGCTGTTTTTT. Translated, it gives CASSERGRGYTGELFF.

The chain uses TRBV28 and TRBJ2-7, with D possibly being TRBD2 (6 bases). V was trimmed by 3 bases and J by 3 bases, leaving 12 bases between them. Germline CDR1 MDHEN, CDR2 SYDVKM. The CDR3 length is 14 residues. Here the CDR3 reads CASSFAGSLYEQYF. CDR3 coding DNA: TGTGCCAGCAGTTTTGCGGGGAGCCTCTACGAGCAGTACTTC. Based on the CDR3 plus reference TRBV28 and TRBJ2-7, the full variable domain is DVKVTQSSRYLVKRTGEKVFLECVQDMDHENMFWYRQDPGLGLRLIYFSYDVKMKEKGDIPEGYSVSREKKERFSLILESASTNQTSMYLCASSFAGSLYEQYFGPGTRLTVT.

The chain couples TRBV19 to TRBJ2-7, with TRBD1 identical over 9 bases. This CDR3 has 16 residues. Trimming at V came to 1 base and at J to 5 bases, leaving 9 bases not matched to a gene. CDR1 is LNHDA and CDR2 is SQIVND in the germline V gene (reference sequence). Here the CDR3 DNA reads TGTGCCAGTAGTATAGGAGGAGGAACAGGGGGCAACGAGCAGTACTTC. Translation: CASSIGGGTGGNEQYF.

The V gene is TRBV5-4, the J gene TRBJ2-5; the match to TRBD2 covers 8 bases. The CDR3 has 14 residues. V lost 4 bases, J lost 5 bases, and 7 bases stayed unmatched. Germline loops: CDR1 SGHNT, CDR2 YYREEE (reference sequence). CDR3 in amino acids: CASSPGGGEETQYF. The CDR3 DNA sequence: TGTGCCAGCAGCCCGGGAGGGGGAGAGGAGACCCAGTACTTC.

This sequence joins TRBV7-6 and TRBJ2-7; D is perhaps TRBD1 (7 bases). The CDR3 totals 16 residues. The germline V and J ends were trimmed by 5 bases and 5 bases, with 22 bases remaining between them. Per the germline V gene, CDR1 is SGHVS and CDR2 is FNYEAQ. CDR3 sequence (DNA): TGTGCCAGCAGCCTAATGGGGGGAGAACAGGGGCACGAGCAGTACTTC. Its protein product is CASSLMGGEQGHEQYF.

As to this clone: At one end, the junction sequence differs from germline, possibly due to a read error. The rearrangement joins TRBV5-1 to TRBJ2-1; 11 bases are shared with TRBD1. In germline, CDR1 is SGHRS, CDR2 YFSETQ. The CDR3 spans 16 residues. CDR3 in amino acids: CASGLGGTGGGDEQFF. CDR3 sequence (DNA): TGCGCCAGCGGCTTGGGGGGGACAGGGGGAGGAGATGAGCAGTTCTTC.

The chain couples TRBV9 to TRBJ2-7; no clear D. The germline gives CDR1 SGDLS, CDR2 YYNGEE. This CDR3 has 14 residues. V was shortened by 1 base and J by 2 bases, with 10 bases between the two germline ends. The CDR3 DNA reads TGTGCCAGCAGCGTACAGGCCCAGCCCTACGAGCAGTACTTC. It codes for CASSVQAQPYEQYF.

This chain connects TRBV19 to TRBJ2-5, with 7 bases aligning to TRBD1. The CDR3 sequence is 14 residues long. CDR1 and CDR2 (germline): LNHDA, SQIVND (reference sequence). Trimming removed 5 bases from V and 4 bases from J; junction bases left unmatched: 7. The CDR3 DNA reads TGTGCCAGTAGTTTCCGACAGGGTGGAGAGACCCAGTACTTC. Translated: CASSFRQGGETQYF. The entire variable domain, with the rest obtained from reference TRBV19 and TRBJ2-5, is as follows: DGGITQSPKYLFRKEGQNVTLSCEQNLNHDAMYWYRQDPGQGLRLIYYSQIVNDFQKGDIAEGYSVSREKKESFPLTVTSAQKNPTAFYLCASSFRQGGETQYFGPGTRLLVL.

The chain uses TRBV5-6 and TRBJ2-7; D is unclear. This CDR3 comprises 13 residues. Trimming cost V 1 base and J 3 bases, with 8 bases left between them. From germline, CDR1 is SGHDT and CDR2 YYEEEE. The CDR3 nucleotides are TGTGCCAGCAGCTTGAGGCGGCTCTACGAGCAGTACTTC. Translated, it gives CASSLRRLYEQYF.

J is TRBJ1-2 and V is TRBV30; 7 positions match TRBD1. Germline assignment: CDR1 GTSNPN and CDR2 SVGIG (reference sequence). The trim removed 0 bases at V and 7 bases at J, leaving 5 bases unmatched. This CDR3 spans 13 amino acids. The CDR3 is CAWSVQQGSGYTF. CDR3 nucleotide sequence: TGTGCCTGGAGTGTACAACAGGGGAGTGGCTACACCTTC.

In the case of this clone: Since a much larger clone is just one base distant, this may be a read error. The gene calls are TRBV5-5 and TRBJ1-1; 8 bases agree with TRBD1. Germline assignment: CDR1 SGHKS and CDR2 YYEKEE (reference sequence). The CDR3 covers 13 residues. The junction had 4 bases not matched to a gene; V was cut back by 3 bases and J by 6 bases. In DNA form, the CDR3 reads TGTGCCAGCAGCTCTTCAGGGGGCCCTGAAGCTTTCTTT. Translated: CASSSSGGPEAFF.

This chain uses TRBV6-5 with TRBJ1-2; the D gene is possibly TRBD1 (5 bases). V was cut by 3 bases and J by 8 bases, with 10 bases left in between. The CDR3 is 12 amino acids. Germline V CDR1 and CDR2: MNHEY, SVGAGI. CDR3 loop: CASSYQGGGYTF. DNA of the CDR3: TGTGCCAGCAGTTATCAGGGAGGAGGCTACACCTTC.

The DNA of the CDR3 is TGTGCCAGCAGTCGAAACAGGGGGGGCAATCAGCCCCAGCATTTT. The encoded protein is CASSRNRGGNQPQHF. V gene TRBV6-6 combines with J gene TRBJ1-5; the match to TRBD1 covers 8 bases. Germline V CDR1 and CDR2: MNHNY, SVGAGI (reference sequence). Unmatched junction bases numbered 5, after V lost 5 bases and J lost 2 bases. The CDR3 loop spans 15 amino acids.

The gene calls are TRBV6-1 and TRBJ2-6, with D maybe TRBD1 (6 bases). This CDR3 is built from 14 residues. The V end was cut by 7 bases, the J end by 3 bases, with 10 bases between. The germline V gene encodes CDR1 MNHNS and CDR2 SASEGT. CDR3 DNA sequence: TGTGCCAGCAACAGGGAGATTGGGGCCAACGTCCTGACTTTC. As protein: CASNREIGANVLTF.

In this sample, this clone turned up once. The chain combines TRBV7-2 with TRBJ1-5, with TRBD1 identical over 7 bases. CDR3 length equals 16 residues. With V trimmed by 5 bases and J by 0 bases, 7 bases remained unmatched. Per germline, CDR1 SGHTA and CDR2 FQGNSA. CDR3 in amino acids: CASSPTGLNSNQPQHF. The CDR3 DNA is TGTGCCAGCAGCCCGACAGGGCTCAATAGCAATCAGCCCCAGCATTTT.